Below, 8 T cell receptor beta chains from the same sample are listed, as sequenced in a study of T cells in Graves' hyperthyroidism and ophthalmopathy. Researchers took RNA transcripts and amplified the TCR beta CDR3 regions from them. The HTBI primer set was used in a first-round RT-PCR of the TCR CDR3. TCRdb analysed the multiplex PCR reads with MiXCR anew, one entry per CDR3 protein. The profile shows about 680,000 distinct CDR3 sequences, around 40% of them singletons. The sample taken for sequencing was blood. These receptors all stem from a woman in her thirties or forties with Graves' hyperthyroidism.

This clonotype has more than one count but fewer than ten. The chain recombines TRBV27 with TRBJ1-6; TRBD1 agrees at 7 bases. Germline CDR1 MNHEY, CDR2 SMNVEV (reference sequence). The V and J ends lost 4 bases and 10 bases, in that order; junction bases with no gene match: 7. The CDR3 spans 14 residues. CDR3 region: CASSWTGQSSPLHF. The CDR3 nucleotides read TGTGCCAGCAGTTGGACAGGACAGAGCTCACCCCTCCACTTT.

This clonotype was detected once. The J gene is TRBJ1-4, the V gene TRBV7-9; D possibly corresponds to TRBD1 (5 bases). Germline CDR1 is SEHNR and CDR2 is FQNEAQ (reference sequence). V lost 9 bases and J lost 1, with 18 bases in between. The CDR3 totals 16 residues. The DNA of the CDR3 is TGTGCCAGTTCTACCCAGGGCGCCGGAACTAATGAAAAACTGTTTTTT. It codes for CASSTQGAGTNEKLFF.

CDR3 region: CASSPILGASQETQYF. Written as DNA, the CDR3 is TGTGCCAGCAGCCCAATCTTAGGAGCTTCCCAAGAGACCCAGTACTTC. J is TRBJ2-5 and V is TRBV12-3 or TRBV12-4; D not resolved. V was shortened by 6 bases and J by 1 base, with 18 bases between the two germline ends. The CDR3 has 16 residues.

Comment on this clonotype: The junction departs from the called germline gene at one end, perhaps through a read error. V usage is TRBV19 and J usage is TRBJ1-5; 8 bases map to TRBD1. In germline, CDR1 is LNHDA, CDR2 SQIVND (reference sequence). There are 14 residues in the CDR3. The CDR3 DNA reads as TGTGCCAGTAGTATGTCAGGGGGCAATAAGCCCCAGCATTTT. Its protein is CASSMSGGNKPQHF.

This chain connects TRBV5-4 to TRBJ1-4; D gene unclear. Germline CDR1 is SGHNT and CDR2 is YYREEE (reference sequence). The CDR3 runs 16 residues. Trimming cost V 4 bases and J 4 bases, with 17 bases left between them. This CDR3 is CASSLRPTGVNEKLFF. CDR3 bases: TGTGCCAGCAGCCTAAGACCAACCGGAGTTAATGAAAAACTGTTTTTT.

In this sample, this clonotype turned up many times. The chain has TRBV6-5 and TRBJ2-6; unclear D gene. The CDR3 contains 17 residues. The V end lost 2 bases, the J end lost 3 bases, and 14 bases lay between the germline ends. CDR1 and CDR2 (germline): MNHEY, SVGAGI. The CDR3 protein is CASSYNTRLSGANVLTF. In nucleotides, the CDR3 is TGTGCCAGCAGTTACAACACGCGTCTAAGTGGGGCCAACGTCCTGACTTTC.

This clonotype was seen only a few times. One end of the junction fails to match germline, which may point to a read error. DNA for the CDR3: TGTGCCAGCAGCGAAATACAGGGATACAATGAAAAACTGTTTTTT. Residues: CASSEIQGYNEKLFF. V and J are TRBV5-1 and TRBJ1-4; possibly TRBD1 for D (6 bases). Germline V gene data show CDR1 as SGHRS and CDR2 as YFSETQ. The CDR3 consists of 15 residues.

This sequence joins TRBV12-3 or TRBV12-4 and TRBJ2-2; TRBD1 matches at 8 bases. The CDR3 sequence is 13 residues long. V trimming: 6 bases; J trimming: 11 bases; junction bases outside the gene matches: 8. In DNA form, the CDR3 reads TGTGCCAGCAGCTTCGCAGGGGGCGGAGAGCTGTTTTTT. Translated, it gives CASSFAGGGELFF.